The 9 T cell receptor beta chains presented below share a single source sample, sequenced in a study of radiation and T cells in renal cell carcinoma. TCRdb's table, derived via immunoSEQ multiplex PCR, lists solely in-frame clones and lacks some. This sample has about 140,000 clones; roughly 83% occur once, and the top ten carry less than 25%. Time point defined: baseline pretreatment blood. Treatment given: 15 Gy SBRT to primary tumor, nephrectomy 4 weeks later. Sample: blood, taken from a patient whose treatment included radiotherapy and nephrectomy. These receptors came from a woman aged 45-65 years with renal cell carcinoma.

This chain joins TRBV5-1 and TRBJ2-3; 8 bases are a match to TRBD2. V shed 2 bases and J 2 bases; nucleotides not matched to a gene: 4. The germline V gene has CDR1 SGHRS and CDR2 YFSETQ. The CDR3 totals 15 residues. The CDR3 loop reads CASSLLAAYTDTQYF. Here the CDR3 DNA reads TGCGCCAGCAGCTTACTAGCGGCCTACACAGATACGCAGTATTTT. Looking up the rest from reference TRBV5-1 and TRBJ2-3 gives the full variable domain: KAGVTQTPRYLIKTRGQQVTLSCSPISGHRSVSWYQQTPGQGLQFLFEYFSETQRNKGNFPGRFSGRQFSNSRSEMNVSTLELGDSALYLCASSLLAAYTDTQYFGPGTRLTVL.

The chain employs TRBV5-1 and TRBJ1-6; tentative D call: TRBD1 (6 bases). Germline V lookup: CDR1 SGHRS, CDR2 YFSETQ. The CDR3 totals 15 residues. Trimming shortened V by 1 base and J by 8 bases, and 13 bases separated the two germline ends. The CDR3 DNA sequence: TGCGCCAGCAGCTTGAGGGGGAGGGTAGATTCACCCCTCCACTTT. Amino acids: CASSLRGRVDSPLHF.

CDR3 amino acids: CASSSVAGLSYEQYF. CDR3 DNA sequence: TGTGCCAGCAGCTCCGTAGCGGGGCTCTCCTACGAGCAGTACTTC. The chain carries TRBV6-5 and TRBJ2-7; 8 bases align to TRBD2. V gave up 6 bases and J gave up 0 bases; unmatched junction bases: 7. The CDR3 consists of 15 residues. The germline V gene encodes CDR1 MNHEY and CDR2 SVGAGI.

The V gene is TRBV6-5, the J gene TRBJ2-7; 8 bases match TRBD1. V shed 6 bases, J shed 2 bases, and the junction held 6 bases outside the gene matches. CDR1 is MNHEY, CDR2 SVGAGI, per germline. The CDR3 runs to 14 residues. For the CDR3, the DNA is TGTGCCAGCAGGGGTGACAGGGGCACCTACGAGCAGTACTTC. Translated: CASRGDRGTYEQYF.

This clone came up a few times. As DNA, the CDR3 is TGTGCCAGCAGCTTGGTAGCGAACACCGGGGAGCTGTTTTTT. Translated: CASSLVANTGELFF. The chain is built from TRBV5-6 and TRBJ2-2; D call uncertain. The CDR3 length is 14 residues. Per germline, CDR1 SGHDT and CDR2 YYEEEE. V shed 0 bases and J shed 0 bases, with 3 bases lying between them. Looking up the rest from reference TRBV5-6 and TRBJ2-2 gives the full variable domain: DAGVTQSPTHLIKTRGQQVTLRCSPKSGHDTVSWYQQALGQGPQFIFQYYEEEERQRGNFPDRFSGHQFPNYSSELNVNALLLGDSALYLCASSLVANTGELFFGEGSRLTVL.

V usage is TRBV5-4 and J usage is TRBJ2-7, with D hard to call. Germline CDR1 is SGHNT and CDR2 is YYREEE (reference sequence). The V end lost 0 bases, the J end lost 0 bases, and 7 bases lay between the germline ends. The CDR3 is 14 amino acids. CDR3 in DNA: TGTGCCAGCAGCTTGGAGGCAGCCTCCTACGAGCAGTACTTC. This codes for CASSLEAASYEQYF.

This chain joins TRBV30 and TRBJ2-5, with D hard to call. The CDR3 length is 14 residues. Per germline, CDR1 GTSNPN and CDR2 SVGIG (reference sequence). Trimming stripped 0 bases from V and 1 base from J, with 9 bases between. In DNA form, the CDR3 reads TGTGCCTGGAGTGTAAATTGGGGCCAAGAGACCCAGTACTTC. It is translated as CAWSVNWGQETQYF.

This clone was seen just once. The CDR3 here is CASSSDRSGGQYF. The CDR3 region has the DNA TGTGCCAGCAGTTCCGACCGATCCGGTGGACAGTACTTC. This chain connects TRBV27 to TRBJ2-7; D unresolved. CDR1 and CDR2 (germline): MNHEY, SMNVEV (reference sequence). The CDR3 is 13 residues long. Between the trimmed V and J ends, which lost 4 bases and 10 bases, there was a span of 17 bases.

The chain recombines TRBV7-2 with TRBJ2-4; 8 bases agree with TRBD1. This CDR3 comprises 12 residues. The ends lost 4 bases at V and 8 bases at J; junction bases unmatched: 1. Germline-derived CDR1 and CDR2 are SGHTA and FQGNSA. The CDR3 here is CASSWGQDIQYF. In nucleotides, the CDR3 is TGTGCCAGCAGCTGGGGACAGGACATTCAGTACTTC.